The 4 T cell receptor beta chains given below trace back to one sample, sequenced in a study of regulatory T cells. The primer mix had 52 TRBV and 13 TRBJ primers. The repertoire was sequenced with immunoSEQ multiplex PCR; TCRdb's copy has only in-frame clones and lacks some. The sample includes tens of thousands of clones, 89% of them seen just once. Antigens of these TCRs are unknown. The study, taken as a whole, reports: Hydrophobic residues at CDR3 positions 6 and 7 were enriched in conventional CD4+ T cells of CD3G-deficient patients.

Input material: conventional CD4+ T cells sorted from blood. These TCRs come from a person in their late teens or twenties with CD3G deficiency.

This chain connects TRBV6-1 to TRBJ1-1; D possibly corresponds to TRBD1 (5 bases). The germline V gene encodes CDR1 MNHNS and CDR2 SASEGT. The length of the CDR3 is 15 residues. V lost 5 bases and J lost 5, with 18 bases in between. CDR3 sequence (DNA): TGTGCCAGCAGTCTCCAGGTCCGGAAGGGGACTGAAGCTTTCTTT. Its translation: CASSLQVRKGTEAFF.

The chain is built from TRBV6-1 and TRBJ2-7, with a weak D call TRBD2 (7 bases). The germline gives CDR1 MNHNS, CDR2 SASEGT. The CDR3 totals 12 residues. Between the trimmed V and J ends, which lost 8 bases and 5 bases, there was a span of 13 bases. The CDR3 bases are TGTGCCAGCGGGGGGGCCGTTAACGAGCAGTACTTC. Translation: CASGGAVNEQYF.

J is TRBJ1-1 and V is TRBV5-1; 9 bases align to TRBD1. Trimming took 4 bases from V and 1 from J; bases not matched to a gene: 11. The CDR3 length is 17 residues. Germline V gene sequence: CDR1 SGHRS, CDR2 YFSETQ. CDR3 protein: CASSKAGTGSRNTEAFF. CDR3 coding DNA: TGCGCCAGCAGCAAAGCCGGGACAGGGAGTAGGAACACTGAAGCTTTCTTT. The whole variable domain, remainder taken from reference TRBV5-1 and TRBJ1-1, is KAGVTQTPRYLIKTRGQQVTLSCSPISGHRSVSWYQQTPGQGLQFLFEYFSETQRNKGNFPGRFSGRQFSNSRSEMNVSTLELGDSALYLCASSKAGTGSRNTEAFFGQGTRLTVV.

The rearrangement uses TRBV29-1 and TRBJ2-7, with D possibly called TRBD1 or TRBD2 (6 bases each). Germline lookup yields CDR1 SQVTM and CDR2 ANQGSEA. The length of the CDR3 is 16 residues. CDR3 nucleotides: TGCAGACAAGGACAGTCAAGCGGGCACGAGTTGTACGAGCAGTACTTC. Encoded protein: CRQGQSSGHELYEQYF.